This T cell receptor (beta chain) was profiled in a study of cytomegalovirus exposure and HLA in healthy donors. Study overall: Some 85 million unique TCRs, all from HLA-typed donors, were included in an early release of the data.

This PCR relied on a set of 60 Vbeta primers and 13 Jbeta primers. Here immunoSEQ multiplex PCR was the method, and the copy in TCRdb shows in-frame clones only, minus some. This sample has a few hundred thousand clones, with around 81% found just once. The germline gives CDR1 SGHTA, CDR2 FQGNSA. The CDR3 is 14 residues long. V trimming: 0 bases; J trimming: 6 bases; junction bases outside the gene matches: 4. Concerning this clone itself: Its target is unknown.

Findings and limits, study-wide: Across donors, most TCRs were seen rarely, yet some public ones were widespread. A later analysis by the authors found several of the most significant clusters apparently linked to common viral pathogens.

The sequenced material came from PBMCs. The TCR originated in a woman aged 60 to 75 in good health and CMV-seropositive. The chain links TRBV7-2 to TRBJ2-7; 8 bases are shared with TRBD2. In nucleotides, the CDR3 is TGTGCCAGCAGCTTAGCACGGGAGGGGTTCGAGCAGTACTTC. This gives the protein CASSLAREGFEQYF.